This TCR beta chain was identified in a study of blood T cell repertoires in COVID-19. Turning to the study itself: Whether acute or convalescent, the COVID-19 samples came from the United States, Italy and Spain. T cells, B-cell-depleted T cells, or PBMCs supplied cDNA or gDNA.

Here immunoSEQ multiplex PCR was the method, and the copy in TCRdb shows in-frame clones only, minus some. This sample has under 200,000 clones, with 75% to 90% found just once. Per germline, CDR1 SGHVS and CDR2 FNYEAQ. There are 16 residues in the CDR3. Trimming pared 4 bases from V and 10 bases from J, leaving 20 bases between. This chain joins TRBV7-6 and TRBJ1-6, with D possibly being TRBD1 (5 bases). Input material: peripheral blood. The receptor's source is a woman aged 55-75 years with acute or convalescent COVID-19. The CDR3 sequence: CASSSTIQQGQSPLHF. DNA of the CDR3: TGTGCCAGCAGCTCGACGATCCAGCAGGGCCAATCACCCCTCCACTTT.